Ten or more counts support the clone carrying this T cell receptor (beta chain). The source of the sample is a study of neurological immune-mediated disorders. It was by 5'RACE with 10-nucleotide random UMIs that the cDNA was made. TCRdb redid the calling of the 5' RACE reads with MiXCR, one entry per CDR3 protein. The sample records more than 15,000 distinct CDR3 sequences, about 2.6% being singletons. The V gene lost 8 bases and the J gene lost 0 bases, with 13 bases spanning the gap. The CDR3 covers 14 residues. CDR1 and CDR2 from the germline V gene are SNHLY and FYNNEI. The receptor comes from a woman under 30 with multiple sclerosis. The V and J genes are TRBV2 and TRBJ1-2, with D uncertain. Material: PBMCs. The CDR3 protein is CASVLFPTNYGYTF. CDR3 bases: TGTGCCAGCGTGCTTTTTCCGACTAACTATGGCTACACCTTC.